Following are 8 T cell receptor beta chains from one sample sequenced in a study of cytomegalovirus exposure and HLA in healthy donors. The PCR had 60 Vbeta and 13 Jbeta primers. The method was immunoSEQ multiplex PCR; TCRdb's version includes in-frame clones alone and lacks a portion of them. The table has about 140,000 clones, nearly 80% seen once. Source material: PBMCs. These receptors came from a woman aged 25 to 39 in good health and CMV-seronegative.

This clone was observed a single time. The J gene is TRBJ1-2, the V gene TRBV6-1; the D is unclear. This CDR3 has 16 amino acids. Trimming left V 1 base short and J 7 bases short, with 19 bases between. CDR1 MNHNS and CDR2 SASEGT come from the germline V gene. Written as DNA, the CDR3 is TGTGCCAGCAGTGAAGGAGGAGGAAGGTCAGGAGGTGGCTACACCTTC. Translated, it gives CASSEGGGRSGGGYTF.

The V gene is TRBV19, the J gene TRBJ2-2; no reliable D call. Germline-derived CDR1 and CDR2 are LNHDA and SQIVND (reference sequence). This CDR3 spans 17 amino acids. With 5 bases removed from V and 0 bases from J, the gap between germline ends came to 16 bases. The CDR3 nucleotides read TGTGCCAGTAGTCCAGAGACAAGATCCGCGAACACCGGGGAGCTGTTTTTT. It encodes CASSPETRSANTGELFF.

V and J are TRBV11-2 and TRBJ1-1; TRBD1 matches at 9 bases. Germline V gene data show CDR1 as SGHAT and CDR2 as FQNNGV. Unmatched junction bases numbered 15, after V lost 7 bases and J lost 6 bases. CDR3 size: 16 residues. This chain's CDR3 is CASNHGGDRDRAEAFF. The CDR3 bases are TGTGCCAGCAACCACGGGGGGGACAGGGATAGGGCTGAAGCTTTCTTT.

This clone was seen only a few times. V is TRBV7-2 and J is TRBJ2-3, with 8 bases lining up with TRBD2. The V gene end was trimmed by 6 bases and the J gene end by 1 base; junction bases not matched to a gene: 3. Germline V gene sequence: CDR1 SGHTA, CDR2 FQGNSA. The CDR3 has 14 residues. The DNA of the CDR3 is TGTGCCAGCAGGCTAGCGGGTCGCACAGATACGCAGTATTTT. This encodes CASRLAGRTDTQYF. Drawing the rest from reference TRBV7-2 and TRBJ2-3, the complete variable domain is GAGVSQSPSNKVTEKGKDVELRCDPISGHTALYWYRQSLGQGLEFLIYFQGNSAPDKSGLPSDRFSAERTGGSVSTLTIQRTQQEDSAVYLCASRLAGRTDTQYFGPGTRLTVL.

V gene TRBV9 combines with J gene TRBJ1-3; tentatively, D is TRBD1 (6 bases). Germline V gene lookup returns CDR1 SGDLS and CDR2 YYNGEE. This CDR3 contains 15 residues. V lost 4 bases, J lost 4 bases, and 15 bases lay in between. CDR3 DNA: TGTGCCAGCAGCTTCTCCGGGACACGCGGAAACACCATATATTTT. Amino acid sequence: CASSFSGTRGNTIYF.

The CDR3 region is CASSIATVSGNTIYF. CDR3 DNA: TGTGCCAGTAGTATAGCTACAGTCTCTGGAAACACCATATATTTT. The J gene is TRBJ1-3, the V gene TRBV19, with D hard to call. V was clipped by 1 base and J by 0 bases, with 7 bases between them. The CDR3 contains 15 residues. Germline-derived CDR1 and CDR2 are LNHDA and SQIVND (reference sequence).

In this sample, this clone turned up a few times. The CDR3 coding sequence is TGTGCCAGCAGCCTTTTGTTAGCGCCCAGAGATACGCAGTATTTT. This encodes CASSLLLAPRDTQYF. This rearrangement joins TRBV5-5 to TRBJ2-3, with D tentatively TRBD2 (5 bases). Trimming removed 4 bases at V and 5 bases at J, with 17 bases between. Germline loops: CDR1 SGHKS, CDR2 YYEKEE (reference sequence). This CDR3 is 15 amino acids long.

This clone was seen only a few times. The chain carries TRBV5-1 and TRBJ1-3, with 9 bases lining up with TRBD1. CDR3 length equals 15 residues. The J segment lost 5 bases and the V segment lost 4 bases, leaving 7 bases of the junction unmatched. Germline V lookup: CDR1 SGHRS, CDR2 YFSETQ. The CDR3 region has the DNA TGCGCCAGCAGCCCGGGACAGGGAGGTAGAAACACCATATATTTT. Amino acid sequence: CASSPGQGGRNTIYF.